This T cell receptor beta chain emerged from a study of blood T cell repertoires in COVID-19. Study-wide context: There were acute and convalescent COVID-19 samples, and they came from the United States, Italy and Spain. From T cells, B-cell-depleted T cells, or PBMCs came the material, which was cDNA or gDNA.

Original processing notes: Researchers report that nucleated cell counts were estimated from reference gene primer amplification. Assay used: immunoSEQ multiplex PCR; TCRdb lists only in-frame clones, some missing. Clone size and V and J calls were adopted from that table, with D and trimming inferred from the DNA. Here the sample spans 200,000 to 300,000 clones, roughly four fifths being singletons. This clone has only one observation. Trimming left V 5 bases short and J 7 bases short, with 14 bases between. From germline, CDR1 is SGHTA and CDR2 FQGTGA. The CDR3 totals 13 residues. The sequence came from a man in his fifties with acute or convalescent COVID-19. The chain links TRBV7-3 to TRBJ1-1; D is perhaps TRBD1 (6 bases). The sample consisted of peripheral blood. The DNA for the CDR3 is TGTGCCAGCAGCAAACAGGGTTCTTTTGAAGCTTTCTTT. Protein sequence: CASSKQGSFEAFF. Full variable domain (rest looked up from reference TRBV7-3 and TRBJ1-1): GAGVSQTPSNKVTEKGKYVELRCDPISGHTALYWYRQSLGQGPEFLIYFQGTGAADDSGLPNDRFFAVRPEGSVSTLKIQRTERGDSAVYLCASSKQGSFEAFFGQGTRLTVV.